Detailed here is one T cell receptor (beta chain). Its antigen is currently unknown. TCRbeta library construction was performed incorporating unique molecular identifiers. TCRdb analysed the PCR reads with MiXCR anew, one entry per CDR3 protein. Altogether approximately 200,000 distinct CDR3 sequences are present, 6.3% being singletons, with the ten largest covering about 4.3%. V shed 10 bases, J shed 1 base, and the junction held 11 bases outside the gene matches. CDR3 length equals 16 residues. Germline loops: CDR1 LGHNA, CDR2 YNFKEQ. This sample was taken from a study of T-cell reconstitution after alpha-beta-depleted transplantation in children. Overall study findings and caveats: Where alpha-beta T cells came from about two months after transplant was reportedly several hundred expanded graft clones. Surviving recipient cells, namely T cells and thymic progenitors, were the source of high day-60 TCRbeta diversity in some patients. Hyperexpanded clones declined; after one year, newly produced T cells mostly supplied diversity.

The rearrangement uses TRBV4-2 and TRBJ2-2, with 8 bases identical to TRBD2. This sample comprised PBMCs, obtained before TCRalphabeta/CD19-depleted stem cell transplant. This receptor was taken from a girl under three years old with combined immunodeficiency, due to receive a stem cell transplant. The CDR3, as DNA: TGTGCCATGAGCTTGGGGCTAGCGGGGAACACCGGGGAGCTGTTTTTT. Its protein product is CAMSLGLAGNTGELFF.